This TCR beta chain was documented in a study of blood T cell repertoires in COVID-19. Overall study context: The United States, Italy and Spain were the sources of the acute and convalescent COVID-19 samples. The cDNA or gDNA used as material had been derived from T cells, B-cell-depleted T cells, or PBMCs.

This CDR3 spans 12 amino acids. The germline V gene has CDR1 SGDLS and CDR2 YYNGEE. Trimming took 3 bases from V and 6 from J; bases not matched to a gene: 3. The protocol was immunoSEQ multiplex PCR, while the TCRdb copy is restricted to in-frame clones and leaves out a portion. This repertoire shows around 230,000 clones, over 80% found once; its top ten account for around 27%. The TCR originated in a middle-aged man with acute or convalescent COVID-19. This chain links TRBV9 with TRBJ2-7, with 7 bases matching TRBD1. Sequencing was performed on peripheral blood. CDR3 loop: CASSGNRGEQYF. CDR3 bases: TGTGCCAGCAGCGGGAACAGGGGCGAGCAGTACTTC.